This T cell receptor (beta chain) stems from a study of blood T cell repertoires in COVID-19. In the study overall: Collection of acute and convalescent COVID-19 samples took place in the United States, Italy and Spain. Sources were T cells, B-cell-depleted T cells, or PBMCs; the material itself was cDNA or gDNA.

Data came from immunoSEQ multiplex PCR; TCRdb stores just in-frame clones and leaves some out. The sample includes about 56,000 clones, around 90% of them seen just once. This CDR3 comprises 14 residues. V dropped 6 bases and J dropped 2 bases, with 11 bases sitting between them. Germline CDR1 is MNHEY and CDR2 is SVGAGI. The source of this sequence is a human donor in a cohort sampled during active COVID-19. The rearrangement joins TRBV6-5 to TRBJ2-1; D gene uncertain. Sequencing input: peripheral blood. For the CDR3, the DNA is TGTGCCAGCAGACCAGGAAATCCCTACAATGAGCAGTTCTTC. This sequence encodes CASRPGNPYNEQFF.